The clone carrying this T cell receptor beta chain occurred a few times. No antigen is known for it. This record comes from a study of CD8 T cells in ankylosing spondylitis. The CDR3 covers 18 residues. Germline V gene lookup returns CDR1 MNHEY and CDR2 SMNVEV (reference sequence). Losses at the gene ends were 3 bases for V and 4 bases for J; bases not matched to a gene: 12. Each TCR beta library was made by quantitative 5'-RACE that incorporated molecular barcodes. TCRdb fed the 5' RACE reads into MiXCR, producing one record per CDR3 protein. The table lists roughly 400,000 distinct CDR3 sequences, about 22% of them singletons. Study-wide points: Clones linked to the disease showed a CD8+ phenotype. They occurred at relatively low frequencies in peripheral blood. Earlier authors reported some of these motif variants in reactive arthritis synovial fluid and blood. Characteristic, it appeared, of ankylosing spondylitis blood was a TCR beta motif of several highly homologous variants. Disease-linked clones reportedly concentrated significantly in matched ankylosing spondylitis synovial fluid.

Sequenced: blood, either unsorted or a sorted T cell fraction (not recorded which). The TCR was taken from a male donor with ankylosing spondylitis. J is TRBJ2-1 and V is TRBV27, with TRBD2 matching over 10 bases. The DNA for the CDR3 is TGTGCCAGCAGTTTCCCCCCGTTTGCTAGCGGGAGATACAATGAGCAGTTCTTC. Translated: CASSFPPFASGRYNEQFF.